Following are 14 T cell receptor beta chains from one sample sequenced in a study of response to subunit inactivated influenza vaccine. TCRdb analysed the RT-PCR reads with MiXCR anew, one entry per CDR3 protein. Among about 160,000 distinct CDR3 sequences listed, roughly 10% were seen once. Sequencing was performed on non-naive T cells sorted from PBMCs, taken more than 35 days after vaccination. The source is a man between 50 and 59 years old who received an inactivated influenza vaccine.

This clonotype was recorded many times. This chain joins TRBV9 and TRBJ2-7, with D tentatively TRBD2 (5 bases). Germline V CDR1 and CDR2: SGDLS, YYNGEE. The CDR3 is 15 amino acids. The V end lost 0 bases, the J end lost 0 bases, and 10 bases lay between the germline ends. The CDR3 DNA sequence: TGTGCCAGCAGCGTAGGATTGGCGGGCTCCTACGAGCAGTACTTC. Amino acids: CASSVGLAGSYEQYF. Based on the CDR3 plus reference TRBV9 and TRBJ2-7, the full variable domain is DSGVTQTPKHLITATGQRVTLRCSPRSGDLSVYWYQQSLDQGLQFLIQYYNGEERAKGNILERFSAQQFPDLHSELNLSSLELGDSALYFCASSVGLAGSYEQYFGPGTRLTVT.

This clonotype occurred many times. V gene TRBV7-2 combines with J gene TRBJ2-2; D gene ambiguous. There are 13 residues in the CDR3. Germline CDR1 reads SGHTA; CDR2 reads FQGNSA. Trimming took 4 bases from V and 0 from J, leaving 3 bases between them. CDR3 protein: CASSSANTGELFF. The CDR3 coding sequence is TGTGCCAGCAGCTCCGCGAACACCGGGGAGCTGTTTTTT.

This clonotype occurred a few times. This chain links TRBV3-1 with TRBJ1-6; D perhaps matches TRBD1 (5 bases). The CDR3 contains 13 residues. Looked up from germline, CDR1 is LGHDT and CDR2 is YNNKEL (reference sequence). The V gene lost 2 bases and the J gene lost 8 bases, with 7 bases spanning the gap. Written as DNA, the CDR3 is TGTGCCAGCAGCCAACAAGGGGATTCACCCCTCCACTTT. Its translation: CASSQQGDSPLHF.

V is TRBV20-1 and J is TRBJ1-4; D remains ambiguous. CDR3 length: 15 residues. Per germline, CDR1 DFQATT and CDR2 SNEGSKA (reference sequence). V shed 6 bases and J shed 3 bases, with 17 bases lying between them. The CDR3 loop reads CSATKRTEPNEKLFF. Written as DNA, the CDR3 is TGCAGTGCAACTAAAAGGACGGAGCCTAATGAAAAACTGTTTTTT.

This clonotype showed up just a few times. V gene TRBV12-3 or TRBV12-4 combines with J gene TRBJ2-1; no firm D call. Trimming removed 5 bases from V and 3 bases from J, with 8 bases in between. The length of the CDR3 is 13 residues. The DNA for the CDR3 is TGTGCCAGCAGTCCCTGGATCTACAATGAGCAGTTCTTC. Amino acids: CASSPWIYNEQFF.

The chain couples TRBV5-4 to TRBJ2-3; a weak D match, TRBD2 (6 bases). CDR3 length: 12 residues. Trimming pared 4 bases from V and 9 bases from J, leaving 12 bases between. Germline CDR1 SGHNT, CDR2 YYREEE (reference sequence). The CDR3 loop reads CASSRDTSTQYF. The DNA for the CDR3 is TGTGCCAGCAGCCGTGACACTAGCACGCAGTATTTT.

The chain recombines TRBV6-2 or TRBV6-3 with TRBJ2-7; D possibly corresponds to TRBD1 (7 bases). V was pared by 2 bases and J by 4 bases, with 12 bases between. The CDR3 has 14 amino acids. The germline V gene has CDR1 MNHEY and CDR2 SVGEGT. The CDR3 DNA reads TGTGCCAGCAGTTACCCAGGGGGAGGTTACGAGCAGTACTTC. Translation gives CASSYPGGGYEQYF.

This clonotype was seen more than once but under ten times. The V call is TRBV10-3, the J call TRBJ2-5, with 10 positions matching TRBD2. Germline V lookup: CDR1 ENHRY, CDR2 SYGVKD. V shed 3 bases, J shed 5 bases, and the junction held 9 bases outside the gene matches. The length of the CDR3 is 16 residues. The CDR3 nucleotides are TGTGCCATCAGTGACGGAACTAGCGGGGCAGGGGAGACCCAGTACTTC. Translation gives CAISDGTSGAGETQYF.

The CDR3 coding sequence is TGTGCCACCACCCCCGCTCGGAACTCTGGGGCCAACGTCCTGACTTTC. Protein: CATTPARNSGANVLTF. This rearrangement joins TRBV15 to TRBJ2-6; D gene ambiguous. V was clipped by 7 bases and J by 0 bases, with 13 bases between them. The CDR3 is made up of 16 amino acids. The germline V gene has CDR1 LNHNV and CDR2 YYDKDF (reference sequence).

This clonotype was picked up many times. The rearrangement joins TRBV10-2 to TRBJ2-7; 11 bases are a match to TRBD1. The CDR3 spans 17 residues. The germline V gene has CDR1 WSHSY and CDR2 SAAADI. Trimming took 4 bases from V and 1 from J; bases not matched to a gene: 9. The CDR3 sequence is CASSVSRTGGRSYEQYF. The CDR3 bases are TGCGCCAGCAGTGTTTCTCGGACAGGGGGCAGGTCCTACGAGCAGTACTTC.

The genes are TRBV20-1 and TRBJ2-3; TRBD2 aligns across 7 bases. Germline CDR1 and CDR2: DFQATT and SNEGSKA (reference sequence). The CDR3 totals 16 residues. V gave up 3 bases and J gave up 4 bases; unmatched junction bases: 13. CDR3: CSASSRTSGGSDTQYF. The CDR3 coding sequence is TGCAGTGCTAGTTCGCGGACTAGTGGTGGGTCAGATACGCAGTATTTT.

In its sample, this clonotype was seen many times. The chain employs TRBV6-2 or TRBV6-3 and TRBJ1-1, with D perhaps matching TRBD1 (5 bases). CDR1 and CDR2 from the germline V gene are MNHEY and SVGEGT. This CDR3 contains 14 residues. V shed 6 bases and J shed 0 bases, with 11 bases lying between them. The CDR3 DNA reads as TGTGCCAGCAGGAACGACAGAATGAACACTGAAGCTTTCTTT. This sequence encodes CASRNDRMNTEAFF.

The V gene is TRBV7-2, the J gene TRBJ2-5; D is perhaps TRBD2 (6 bases). Germline CDR1 is SGHTA and CDR2 is FQGNSA. The CDR3 is 13 amino acids. Trimming cost V 3 bases and J 3 bases, with 8 bases left between them. Here the CDR3 reads CASSFGGKETQYF. Written as DNA, the CDR3 is TGTGCCAGCAGCTTCGGGGGAAAAGAGACCCAGTACTTC.

This clonotype was seen repeatedly, ten times or more. The chain combines TRBV4-1 with TRBJ2-3; TRBD1 aligns across 10 bases. Germline CDR1 MGHRA, CDR2 YSYEKL. CDR3 length equals 18 residues. The ends lost 1 base at V and 7 bases at J; junction bases unmatched: 14. CDR3 protein: CASSQVTVRQGAVYTQYF. The DNA of the CDR3 is TGCGCCAGCAGCCAAGTGACCGTGAGACAGGGGGCTGTATATACGCAGTATTTT.